Listed below are T cell receptor beta chains from one sample, sequenced in a study of shared clonotypes between healthy human individuals. Clones were read by immunoSEQ multiplex PCR, and TCRdb kept only the in-frame ones, dropping some. The repertoire has 400,000 to 500,000 clones, around 80% of them found once; the top ten carry over 9.5%. Sequencing input: PBMCs. These receptors all stem from a woman aged 40 to 49 in good health. Some clones in this sample may be carry-over from other donors' samples. Each CDR3 is given with its conserved first and last residue. The order of the fields is V gene, D gene, clone size, J gene, CDR3 length, CDR3 protein, CDR3 DNA. A D gene is named only where the DNA matches it firmly. Clone size is given for some rows only: seen once, a few or many times, or a class if the clone is expanded.

TRBV27	.	.	TRBJ2-7	11	CASSSPLEQYF	TGTGCCAGCAGTTCCCCCCTCGAGCAGTACTTC
TRBV9	.	.	TRBJ2-7	15	CASSGPRDTSKEQYF	TGTGCCAGCAGCGGCCCTCGGGACACCTCGAAAGAGCAGTACTTC
TRBV27	TRBD1	few	TRBJ1-1	13	CASSPRQGLRTFF	TGTGCCAGCAGTCCGAGACAGGGTCTGAGGACTTTCTTT
TRBV6-5	.	.	TRBJ2-2	15	CASSFSAANTGELFF	TGTGCCAGCAGTTTCTCAGCGGCGAACACCGGGGAGCTGTTTTTT
TRBV28	TRBD2	.	TRBJ2-1	16	CASSPGLAGGYNEQFF	TGTGCCAGCAGTCCGGGACTAGCGGGAGGGTACAATGAGCAGTTCTTC
TRBV29-1	.	few	TRBJ1-3	14	CSVGRGDSGNTIYF	TGCAGCGTTGGACGGGGAGACTCTGGAAACACCATATATTTT
TRBV5-4	.	.	TRBJ2-3	13	CASSLDYTDTQYF	TGTGCCAGCAGCTTGGATTACACAGATACGCAGTATTTT
TRBV6-5	TRBD1	.	TRBJ1-5	12	CASGTEYQPQHF	TGTGCCAGCGGGACAGAGTATCAGCCCCAGCATTTT
TRBV4-2	.	.	TRBJ2-2	12	CASSSNTGELFF	TGTGCCAGCAGCTCTAACACCGGGGAGCTGTTTTTT
TRBV7-8	.	.	TRBJ1-4	18	CASSLAYRVVSTNEKLFF	TGTGCCAGCAGCTTAGCTTACAGGGTTGTTTCGACTAATGAAAAACTGTTTTTT
TRBV18	TRBD2	.	TRBJ2-1	18	CASSPGTSGSHGYNEQFF	TGTGCCAGCTCACCAGGGACTAGCGGGAGCCATGGGTACAATGAGCAGTTCTTC
TRBV6-5	TRBD1	.	TRBJ2-5	12	CASSPTGETQYF	TGTGCCAGCAGCCCGACAGGGGAGACCCAGTACTTC
TRBV7-2	.	once	TRBJ2-5	13	CASSPRPQETQYF	TGTGCCAGCAGCCCCCGACCACAAGAGACCCAGTACTTC
TRBV28	TRBD2	.	TRBJ2-7	15	CASSSLAGGDYEQYF	TGTGCCAGCAGTTCTCTAGCGGGAGGTGACTACGAGCAGTACTTC
TRBV10-3	.	.	TRBJ1-1	14	CAISENIMNTEAFF	TGTGCCATCAGTGAAAACATAATGAACACTGAAGCTTTCTTT
TRBV7-8	.	.	TRBJ2-1	13	CASSRTVHGEQFF	TGTGCCAGCAGCCGGACAGTCCATGGTGAGCAGTTCTTC
TRBV7-2	TRBD2	.	TRBJ2-2	15	CASSSLAGEAGELFF	TGTGCCAGCAGCTCCCTAGCGGGAGAGGCCGGGGAGCTGTTTTTT
TRBV5-1	.	few	TRBJ2-1	21	CASSLAFFGHLYSEAYNEQFF	TGCGCCAGCAGCTTGGCTTTTTTCGGACACCTCTATTCGGAGGCCTACAATGAGCAGTTCTTC
TRBV27	.	.	TRBJ2-7	11	CASRSTHEQYF	TGTGCCAGCAGAAGCACACACGAGCAGTACTTC
TRBV2	.	.	TRBJ1-5	12	CASSGGNQPQHF	TGTGCCAGCAGTGGCGGCAATCAGCCCCAGCATTTT
TRBV6-6	.	few	TRBJ2-7	14	CASTKQGWGYEQYF	TGTGCCAGCACAAAGCAGGGTTGGGGCTACGAGCAGTACTTC
TRBV5-1	.	.	TRBJ2-7	14	CASSLVVNDGEQYF	TGCGCCAGCAGCTTGGTAGTTAACGACGGGGAGCAGTACTTC
TRBV19	.	.	TRBJ2-2	11	CASRSPGELFF	TGTGCCAGTAGATCTCCCGGGGAGCTGTTTTTT
TRBV29-1	TRBD2	.	TRBJ2-1	15	CSVGGTSGQYNEQFF	TGCAGCGTGGGGGGGACTAGCGGACAGTACAATGAGCAGTTCTTC
TRBV21-1	.	.	TRBJ1-1	14	CASSKRAPGTEAFF	TGTGCCAGCAGCAAGAGGGCCCCAGGGACTGAAGCTTTCTTT
TRBV25-1	.	.	TRBJ2-7	15	CASSDMGQAPYEQYF	TGCGCCAGCAGTGACATGGGGCAGGCCCCTTACGAGCAGTACTTC
TRBV6-5	.	.	TRBJ2-5	13	CASSGDEPETQYF	TGTGCCAGCAGTGGCGACGAGCCCGAGACCCAGTACTTC
TRBV5-1	.	.	TRBJ1-1	15	CASSFSGSEGTEAFF	TGCGCCAGCAGCTTTTCCGGATCCGAGGGGACTGAAGCTTTCTTT
TRBV18	.	.	TRBJ1-1	14	CASSPRTGNTEAFF	TGTGCCAGCTCACCAAGGACCGGCAACACTGAAGCTTTCTTT
TRBV5-4	.	.	TRBJ2-1	13	CASSFVSYNEQFF	TGTGCCAGCAGCTTTGTCAGTTACAATGAGCAGTTCTTC
TRBV6-1	.	.	TRBJ1-4	14	CASSVRGSAEKLFF	TGTGCCAGCAGTGTTCGGGGGTCGGCAGAAAAACTGTTTTTT
TRBV15	.	.	TRBJ1-5	16	CATSRGRRGSDQPQHF	TGTGCCACCAGCAGAGGGAGGAGGGGGTCCGATCAGCCCCAGCATTTT
TRBV7-2	.	.	TRBJ2-7	12	CASSLLAYEQYF	TGTGCCAGCAGCTTACTTGCCTACGAGCAGTACTTC
TRBV7-9	.	.	TRBJ2-1	14	CASSLGAGANEQFF	TGTGCCAGCAGCTTGGGGGCAGGTGCGAATGAGCAGTTCTTC
TRBV2	.	.	TRBJ1-1	13	CASISDGNTEAFF	TGTGCCAGCATTTCGGACGGGAACACTGAAGCTTTCTTT
TRBV9	.	.	TRBJ1-4	13	CASNRDGYEKLFF	TGTGCCAGCAACCGGGACGGCTATGAAAAACTGTTTTTT
TRBV18	.	.	TRBJ2-3	14	CASSLLQSTDTQYF	TGTGCCAGCTCACTGTTACAGAGCACAGATACGCAGTATTTT
TRBV6-5	.	.	TRBJ2-3	13	CASRQTRTDTQYF	TGTGCCAGCAGACAAACTAGGACAGATACGCAGTATTTT
TRBV7-2	TRBD2	few	TRBJ2-1	19	CASSFRPGLAGEVVNEQFF	TGTGCCAGCAGCTTTAGGCCGGGACTAGCGGGAGAGGTGGTCAATGAGCAGTTCTTC
TRBV30	.	.	TRBJ2-7	14	CAWTPGGGAYEQYF	TGTGCCTGGACACCCGGGGGCGGAGCCTACGAGCAGTACTTC
TRBV27	TRBD1	.	TRBJ1-1	18	CASSLSWGQSLMNTEAFF	TGTGCCAGCAGTTTATCCTGGGGACAGTCCTTAATGAACACTGAAGCTTTCTTT
TRBV27	TRBD1	.	TRBJ1-5	16	CASSLSRQGGNQPQHF	TGTGCCAGCAGTTTATCTAGACAGGGGGGCAATCAGCCCCAGCATTTT
TRBV5-6	TRBD2	.	TRBJ2-7	15	CASSLEREGPYEQYF	TGTGCCAGCAGCTTAGAGCGGGAGGGCCCCTACGAGCAGTACTTC
TRBV2	TRBD2	.	TRBJ2-7	14	CASSPLAGGGEQYF	TGTGCCAGCAGTCCCCTAGCGGGAGGAGGTGAGCAGTACTTC
TRBV7-2	TRBD1	.	TRBJ1-3	17	CASSWDRNPTSGNTIYF	TGTGCCAGCAGCTGGGACAGAAACCCAACCTCTGGAAACACCATATATTTT